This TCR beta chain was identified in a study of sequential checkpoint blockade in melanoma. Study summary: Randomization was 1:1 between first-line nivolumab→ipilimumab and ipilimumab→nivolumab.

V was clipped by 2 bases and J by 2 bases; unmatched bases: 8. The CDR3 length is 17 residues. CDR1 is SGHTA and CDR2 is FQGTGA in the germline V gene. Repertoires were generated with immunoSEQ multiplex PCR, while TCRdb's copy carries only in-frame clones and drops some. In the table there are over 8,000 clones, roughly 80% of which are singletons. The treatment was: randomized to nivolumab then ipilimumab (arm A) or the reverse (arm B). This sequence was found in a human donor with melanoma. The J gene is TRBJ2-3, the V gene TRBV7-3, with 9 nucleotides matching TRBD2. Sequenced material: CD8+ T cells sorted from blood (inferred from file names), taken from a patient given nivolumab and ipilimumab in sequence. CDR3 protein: CASSLGLAGAPTDTQYF. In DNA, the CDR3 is TGTGCCAGCAGCTTAGGTTTAGCGGGAGCCCCCACAGATACGCAGTATTTT.